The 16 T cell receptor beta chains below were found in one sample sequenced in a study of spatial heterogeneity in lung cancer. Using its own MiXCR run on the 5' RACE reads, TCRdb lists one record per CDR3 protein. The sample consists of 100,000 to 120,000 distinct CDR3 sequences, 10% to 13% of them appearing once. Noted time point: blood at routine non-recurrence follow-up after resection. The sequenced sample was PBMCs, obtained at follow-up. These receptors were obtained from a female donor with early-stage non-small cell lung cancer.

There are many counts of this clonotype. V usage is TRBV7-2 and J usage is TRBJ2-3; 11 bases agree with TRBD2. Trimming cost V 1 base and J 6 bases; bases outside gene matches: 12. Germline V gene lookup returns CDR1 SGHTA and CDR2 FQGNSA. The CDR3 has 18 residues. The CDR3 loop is CASSLGLAGSASADTQYF. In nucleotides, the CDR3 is TGTGCCAGCAGCTTAGGACTAGCGGGATCCGCCTCCGCTGATACGCAGTATTTT.

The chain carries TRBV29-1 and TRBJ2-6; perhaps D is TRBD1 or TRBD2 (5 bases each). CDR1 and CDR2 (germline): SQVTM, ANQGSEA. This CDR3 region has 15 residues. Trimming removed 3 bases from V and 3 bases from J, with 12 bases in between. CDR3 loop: CSVDSGASGANVLTF. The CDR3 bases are TGCAGCGTTGACTCCGGGGCGAGTGGGGCCAACGTCCTGACTTTC.

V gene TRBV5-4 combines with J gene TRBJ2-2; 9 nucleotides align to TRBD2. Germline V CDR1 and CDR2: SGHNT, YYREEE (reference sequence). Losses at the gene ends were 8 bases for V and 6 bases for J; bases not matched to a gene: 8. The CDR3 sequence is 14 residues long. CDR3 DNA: TGTGCCAGTCGTGGTAGCGGGAGTGCCGGGGAGCTGTTTTTT. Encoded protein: CASRGSGSAGELFF.

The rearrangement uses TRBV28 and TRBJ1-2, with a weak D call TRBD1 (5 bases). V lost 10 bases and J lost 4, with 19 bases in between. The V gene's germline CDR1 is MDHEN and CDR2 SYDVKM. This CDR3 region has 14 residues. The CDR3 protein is CATRPQGRFYGYTF. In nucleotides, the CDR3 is TGTGCCACCCGTCCCCAGGGTCGTTTCTATGGCTACACCTTC.

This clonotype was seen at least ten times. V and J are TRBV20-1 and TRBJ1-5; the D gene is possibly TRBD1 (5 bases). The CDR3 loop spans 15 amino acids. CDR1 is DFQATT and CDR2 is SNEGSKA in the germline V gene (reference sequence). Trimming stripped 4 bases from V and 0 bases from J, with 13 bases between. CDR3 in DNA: TGCAGTGCTATCGGGGACGGTAATAGCAATCAGCCCCAGCATTTT. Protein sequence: CSAIGDGNSNQPQHF.

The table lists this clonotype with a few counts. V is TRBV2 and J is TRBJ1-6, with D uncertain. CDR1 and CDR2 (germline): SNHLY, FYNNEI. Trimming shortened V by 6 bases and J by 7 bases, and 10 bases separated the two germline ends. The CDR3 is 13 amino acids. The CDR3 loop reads CASRGSPNSPLHF. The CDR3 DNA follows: TGTGCCAGCAGAGGAAGTCCCAATTCACCCCTCCACTTT.

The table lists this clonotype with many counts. CDR3 coding DNA: TGCAGCGTTCGGGACACGGGGGGCAATCAGCCCCAGCATTTT. This sequence encodes CSVRDTGGNQPQHF. This chain links TRBV29-1 with TRBJ1-5; possibly TRBD1 for D (6 bases). Germline assignment: CDR1 SQVTM and CDR2 ANQGSEA. The CDR3 spans 14 residues. V dropped 5 bases and J dropped 2 bases, with 13 bases sitting between them.

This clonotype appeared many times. As DNA, the CDR3 is TGTGCCAGCAGTTTAGTGCTCCTAGCGGGAGGGACCTACGAGCAGTACTTC. It is translated as CASSLVLLAGGTYEQYF. V usage is TRBV28 and J usage is TRBJ2-7, with 12 positions matching TRBD2. The CDR3 contains 17 residues. Germline CDR1 and CDR2: MDHEN and SYDVKM. V shed 2 bases, J shed 2 bases, and the junction held 7 bases outside the gene matches. The full variable domain, its missing parts supplied by reference TRBV28 and TRBJ2-7, is DVKVTQSSRYLVKRTGEKVFLECVQDMDHENMFWYRQDPGLGLRLIYFSYDVKMKEKGDIPEGYSVSREKKERFSLILESASTNQTSMYLCASSLVLLAGGTYEQYFGPGTRLTVT.

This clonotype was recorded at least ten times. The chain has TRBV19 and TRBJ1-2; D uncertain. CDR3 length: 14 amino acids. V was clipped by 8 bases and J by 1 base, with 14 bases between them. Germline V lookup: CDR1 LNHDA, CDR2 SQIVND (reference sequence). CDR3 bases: TGTGCCAGTGGGGAGGTTGGGCGTAACTATGGCTACACCTTC. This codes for CASGEVGRNYGYTF.

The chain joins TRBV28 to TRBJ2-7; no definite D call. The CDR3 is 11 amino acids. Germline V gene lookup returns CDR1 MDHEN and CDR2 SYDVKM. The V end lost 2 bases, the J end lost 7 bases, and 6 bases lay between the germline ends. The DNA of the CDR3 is TGTGCCAGCAGTTTAGGTAGGGAGCAGTACTTC. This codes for CASSLGREQYF.

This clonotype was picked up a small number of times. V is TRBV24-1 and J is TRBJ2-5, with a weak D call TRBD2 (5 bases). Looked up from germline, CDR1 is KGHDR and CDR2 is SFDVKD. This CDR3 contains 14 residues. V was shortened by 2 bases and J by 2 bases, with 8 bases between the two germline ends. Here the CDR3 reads CATSDWTRQETQYF. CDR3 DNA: TGTGCCACCAGTGATTGGACTCGACAAGAGACCCAGTACTTC.

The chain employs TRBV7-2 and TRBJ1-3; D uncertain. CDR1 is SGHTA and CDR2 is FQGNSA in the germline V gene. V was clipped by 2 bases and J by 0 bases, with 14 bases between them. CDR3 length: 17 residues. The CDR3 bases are TGTGCCAGCAGCTTACGGTTCGCCGGTCTCTCTGGAAACACCATATATTTT. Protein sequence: CASSLRFAGLSGNTIYF.

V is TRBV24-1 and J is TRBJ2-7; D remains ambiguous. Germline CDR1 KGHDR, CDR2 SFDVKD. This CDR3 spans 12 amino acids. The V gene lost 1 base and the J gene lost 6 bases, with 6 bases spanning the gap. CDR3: CATSDFRLEQYF. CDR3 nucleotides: TGTGCCACCAGTGATTTTCGCCTCGAGCAGTACTTC.

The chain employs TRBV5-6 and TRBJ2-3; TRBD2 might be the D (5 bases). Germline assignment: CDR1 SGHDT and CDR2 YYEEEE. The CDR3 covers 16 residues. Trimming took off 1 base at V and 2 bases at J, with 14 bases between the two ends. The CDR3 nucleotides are TGTGCCAGCAGCTTGAGACGCGGGCTTCCCACAGATACGCAGTATTTT. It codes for CASSLRRGLPTDTQYF.

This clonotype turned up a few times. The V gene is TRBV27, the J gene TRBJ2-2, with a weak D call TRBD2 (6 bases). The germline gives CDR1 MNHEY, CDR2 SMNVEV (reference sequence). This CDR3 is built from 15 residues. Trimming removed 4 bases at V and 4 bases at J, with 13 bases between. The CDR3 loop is CASSSPGTGTGELFF. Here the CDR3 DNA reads TGTGCCAGCAGTTCCCCCGGGACTGGCACCGGGGAGCTGTTTTTT.

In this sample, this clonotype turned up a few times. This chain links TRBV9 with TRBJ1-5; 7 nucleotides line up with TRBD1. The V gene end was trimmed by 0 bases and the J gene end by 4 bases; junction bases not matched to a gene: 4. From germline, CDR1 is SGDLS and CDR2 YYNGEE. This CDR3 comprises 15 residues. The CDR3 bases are TGTGCCAGCAGCGTAGCCGGGACAGAGAATCAGCCCCAGCATTTT. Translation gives CASSVAGTENQPQHF.